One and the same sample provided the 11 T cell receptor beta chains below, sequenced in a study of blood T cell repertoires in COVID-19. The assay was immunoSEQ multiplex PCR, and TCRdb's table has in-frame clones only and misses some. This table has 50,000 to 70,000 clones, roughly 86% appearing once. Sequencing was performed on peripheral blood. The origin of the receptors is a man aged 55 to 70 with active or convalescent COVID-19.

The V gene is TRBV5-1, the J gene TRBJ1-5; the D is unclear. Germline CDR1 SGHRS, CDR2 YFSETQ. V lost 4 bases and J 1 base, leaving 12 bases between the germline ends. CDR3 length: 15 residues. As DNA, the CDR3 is TGCGCCAGCAGCCGTTTGGGAGGAAGCAATCAGCCCCAGCATTTT. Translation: CASSRLGGSNQPQHF.

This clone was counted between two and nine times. CDR3 protein: CASSQGGQGRTNEKLFF. CDR3 in DNA: TGTGCCAGCAGCCAAGGGGGACAGGGGAGGACTAATGAAAAACTGTTTTTT. This chain connects TRBV14 to TRBJ1-4; 10 bases agree with TRBD1. The CDR3 is 17 amino acids. Germline loops: CDR1 SGHDN, CDR2 FVKESK. V dropped 1 base and J dropped 2; count of bases not matched to a gene: 4.

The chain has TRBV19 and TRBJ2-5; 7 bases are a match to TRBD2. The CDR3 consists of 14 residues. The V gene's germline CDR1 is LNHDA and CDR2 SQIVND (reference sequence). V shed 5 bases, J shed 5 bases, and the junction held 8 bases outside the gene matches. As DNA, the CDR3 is TGTGCCAGTAGTCCCCGGACTAGTAGGGAGACCCAGTACTTC. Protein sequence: CASSPRTSRETQYF.

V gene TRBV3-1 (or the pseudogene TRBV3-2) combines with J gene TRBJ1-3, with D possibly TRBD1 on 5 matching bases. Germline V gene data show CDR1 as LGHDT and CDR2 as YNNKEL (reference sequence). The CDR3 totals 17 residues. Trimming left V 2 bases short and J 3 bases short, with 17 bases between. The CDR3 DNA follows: TGTGCCAGCAGCCAACCCCGAGGCAGGGTGGGTGGAAACACCATATATTTT. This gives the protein CASSQPRGRVGGNTIYF.

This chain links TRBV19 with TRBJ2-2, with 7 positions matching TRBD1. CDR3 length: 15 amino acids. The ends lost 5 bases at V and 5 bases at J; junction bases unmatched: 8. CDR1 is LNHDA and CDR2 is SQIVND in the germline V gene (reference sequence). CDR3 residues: CASSPQGVGTGELFF. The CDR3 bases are TGTGCCAGTAGTCCCCAGGGGGTAGGGACCGGGGAGCTGTTTTTT.

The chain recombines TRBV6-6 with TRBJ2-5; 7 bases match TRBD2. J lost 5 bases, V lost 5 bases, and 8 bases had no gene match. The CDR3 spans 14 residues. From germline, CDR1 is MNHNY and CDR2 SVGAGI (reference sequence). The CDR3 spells CASSPRGGSETQYF. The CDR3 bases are TGTGCCAGCAGTCCCCGGGGCGGGAGTGAGACCCAGTACTTC.

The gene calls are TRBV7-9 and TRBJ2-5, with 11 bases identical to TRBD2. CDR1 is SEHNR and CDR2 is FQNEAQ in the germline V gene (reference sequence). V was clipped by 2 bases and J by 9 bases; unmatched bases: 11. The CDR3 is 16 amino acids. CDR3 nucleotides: TGTGCCAGCAGCTTATGGGCTAGCGGGGGGCCGGGGGCCCAGTACTTC. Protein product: CASSLWASGGPGAQYF.

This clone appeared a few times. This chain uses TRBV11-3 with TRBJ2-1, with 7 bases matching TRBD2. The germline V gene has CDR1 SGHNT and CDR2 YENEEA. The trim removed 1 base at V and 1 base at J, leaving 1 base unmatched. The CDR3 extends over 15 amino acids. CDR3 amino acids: CASSLGRGSYNEQFF. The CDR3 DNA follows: TGTGCCAGCAGCTTAGGGCGGGGGTCCTACAATGAGCAGTTCTTC. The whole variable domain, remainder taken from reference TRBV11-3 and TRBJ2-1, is EAGVVQSPRYKIIEKKQPVAFWCNPISGHNTLYWYLQNLGQGPELLIRYENEEAVDDSQLPKDRFSAERLKGVDSTLKIQPAELGDSAVYLCASSLGRGSYNEQFFGPGTRLTVL.

DNA for the CDR3: TGTGCCAGCAGCGTAGGACAGGCAATTAGATCACCCCTCCACTTT. Residues: CASSVGQAIRSPLHF. The chain carries TRBV5-4 and TRBJ1-6, with TRBD1 identical over 7 bases. The CDR3 spans 15 residues. V trimming: 4 bases; J trimming: 10 bases; junction bases outside the gene matches: 11. Germline V gene lookup returns CDR1 SGHNT and CDR2 YYREEE (reference sequence).

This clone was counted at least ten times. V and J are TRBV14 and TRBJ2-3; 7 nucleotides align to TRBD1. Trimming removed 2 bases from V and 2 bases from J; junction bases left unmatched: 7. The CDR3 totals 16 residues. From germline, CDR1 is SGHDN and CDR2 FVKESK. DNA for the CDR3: TGTGCCAGCAGCCAATGGACAGGCCTGTCCACAGATACGCAGTATTTT. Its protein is CASSQWTGLSTDTQYF.

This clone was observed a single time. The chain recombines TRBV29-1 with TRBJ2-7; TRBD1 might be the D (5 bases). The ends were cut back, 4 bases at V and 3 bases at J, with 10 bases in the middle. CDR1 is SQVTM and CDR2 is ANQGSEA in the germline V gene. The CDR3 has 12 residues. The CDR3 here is CSVGQGGYEQYF. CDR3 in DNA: TGCAGCGTTGGCCAGGGCGGCTACGAGCAGTACTTC.